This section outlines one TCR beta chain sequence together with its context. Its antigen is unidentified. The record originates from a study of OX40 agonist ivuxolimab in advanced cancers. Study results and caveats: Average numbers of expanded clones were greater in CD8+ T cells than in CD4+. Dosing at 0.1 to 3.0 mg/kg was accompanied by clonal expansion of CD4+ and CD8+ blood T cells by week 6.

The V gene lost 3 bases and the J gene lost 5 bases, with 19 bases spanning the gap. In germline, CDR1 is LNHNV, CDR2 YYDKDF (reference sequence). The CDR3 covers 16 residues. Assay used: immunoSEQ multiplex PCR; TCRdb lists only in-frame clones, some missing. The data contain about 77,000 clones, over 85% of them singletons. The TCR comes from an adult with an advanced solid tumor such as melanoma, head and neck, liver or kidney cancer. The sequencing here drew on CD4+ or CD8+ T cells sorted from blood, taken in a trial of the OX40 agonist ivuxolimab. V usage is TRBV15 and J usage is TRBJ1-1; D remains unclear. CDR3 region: CATSRGPVGSETEAFF. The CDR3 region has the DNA TGTGCCACCAGCAGGGGCCCCGTAGGAAGTGAGACTGAAGCTTTCTTT.